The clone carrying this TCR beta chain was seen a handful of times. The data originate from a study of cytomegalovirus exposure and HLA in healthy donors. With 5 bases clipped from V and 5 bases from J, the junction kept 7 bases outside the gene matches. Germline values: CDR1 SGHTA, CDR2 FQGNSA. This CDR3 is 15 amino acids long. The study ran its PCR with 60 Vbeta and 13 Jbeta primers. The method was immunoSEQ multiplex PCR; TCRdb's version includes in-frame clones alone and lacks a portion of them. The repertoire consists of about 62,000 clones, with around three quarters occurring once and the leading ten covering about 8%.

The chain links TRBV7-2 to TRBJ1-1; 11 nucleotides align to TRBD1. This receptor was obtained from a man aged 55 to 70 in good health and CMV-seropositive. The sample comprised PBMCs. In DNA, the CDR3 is TGTGCCAGCAGCCCCCGGACAGGGGGCGGAACTGAAGCTTTCTTT. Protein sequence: CASSPRTGGGTEAFF.